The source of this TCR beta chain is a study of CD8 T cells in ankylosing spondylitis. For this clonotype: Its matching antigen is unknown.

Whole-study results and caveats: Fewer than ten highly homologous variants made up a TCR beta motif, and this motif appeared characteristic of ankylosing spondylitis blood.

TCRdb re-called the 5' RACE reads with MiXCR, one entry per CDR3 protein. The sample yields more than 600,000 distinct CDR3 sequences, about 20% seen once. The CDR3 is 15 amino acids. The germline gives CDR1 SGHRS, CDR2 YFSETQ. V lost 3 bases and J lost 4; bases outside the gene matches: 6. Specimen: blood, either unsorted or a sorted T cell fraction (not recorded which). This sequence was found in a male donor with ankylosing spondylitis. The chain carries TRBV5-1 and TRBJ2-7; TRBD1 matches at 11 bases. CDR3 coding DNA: TGCGCCAGCAGCTGGGGGACAGGGGGGCAATACGAGCAGTACTTC. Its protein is CASSWGTGGQYEQYF. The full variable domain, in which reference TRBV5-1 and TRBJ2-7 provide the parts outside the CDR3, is KAGVTQTPRYLIKTRGQQVTLSCSPISGHRSVSWYQQTPGQGLQFLFEYFSETQRNKGNFPGRFSGRQFSNSRSEMNVSTLELGDSALYLCASSWGTGGQYEQYFGPGTRLTVT.